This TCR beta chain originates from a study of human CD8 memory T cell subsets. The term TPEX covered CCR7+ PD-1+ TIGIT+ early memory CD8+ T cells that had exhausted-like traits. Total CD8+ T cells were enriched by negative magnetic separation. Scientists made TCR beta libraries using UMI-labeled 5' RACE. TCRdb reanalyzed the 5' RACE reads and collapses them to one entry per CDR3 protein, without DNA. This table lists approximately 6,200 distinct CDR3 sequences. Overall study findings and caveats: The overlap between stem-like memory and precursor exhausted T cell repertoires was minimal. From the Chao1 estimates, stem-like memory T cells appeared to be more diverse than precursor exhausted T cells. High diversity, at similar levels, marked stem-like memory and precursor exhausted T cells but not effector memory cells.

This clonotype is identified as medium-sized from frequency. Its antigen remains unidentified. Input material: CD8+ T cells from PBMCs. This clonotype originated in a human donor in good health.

The CDR3 here is CATSDSTGYYGYTF. This sequence joins TRBV24-1 and TRBJ1-2; no DNA is available, so the TRBD1 call from TCRdb remains unchecked. Per the germline V gene, CDR1 is KGHDR and CDR2 is SFDVKD. The CDR3 runs 14 residues.